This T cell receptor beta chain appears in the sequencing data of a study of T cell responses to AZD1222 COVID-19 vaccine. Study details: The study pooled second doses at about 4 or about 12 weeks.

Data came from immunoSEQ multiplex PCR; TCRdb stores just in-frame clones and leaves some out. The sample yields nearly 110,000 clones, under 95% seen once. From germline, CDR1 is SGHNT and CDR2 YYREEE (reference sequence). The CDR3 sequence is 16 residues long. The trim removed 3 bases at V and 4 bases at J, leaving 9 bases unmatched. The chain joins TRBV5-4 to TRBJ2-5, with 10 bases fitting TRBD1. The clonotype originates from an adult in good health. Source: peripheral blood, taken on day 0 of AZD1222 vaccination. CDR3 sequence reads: CASSSGGQGLSETQYF. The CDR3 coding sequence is TGTGCCAGCAGCTCGGGGGGACAGGGGTTGTCAGAGACCCAGTACTTC.